The source of this T cell receptor (beta chain) is a study of neurological immune-mediated disorders. This clonotype was seen a handful of times. The team produced cDNA through 5'RACE using 10-nucleotide random UMIs. TCRdb re-derived calls from the 5' RACE reads in MiXCR, one entry per CDR3 protein. The top ten clones hold 7.5% to 9.5% of a sample with more than 40,000 distinct CDR3 sequences, roughly 13% of them seen once. Time point in this sample: longitudinal time-point 3. Sample: PBMCs. The source is a male donor with HTLV-1-associated myelopathy (HAM/TSP).

CDR3 nucleotide sequence: TGTGCCAGCAGGCCGACCGGGACAGACAATCAGCCCCAGCATTTT. It codes for CASRPTGTDNQPQHF. The chain links TRBV6-5 to TRBJ1-5, with 7 bases identical to TRBD1. The germline V gene has CDR1 MNHEY and CDR2 SVGAGI. The V gene end was trimmed by 6 bases and the J gene end by 3 bases; junction bases not matched to a gene: 8. This CDR3 region has 15 residues.